One and the same sample provided the 4 T cell receptor beta chains below, sequenced in a study of PD-L1 blockade in urothelial cancer. Produced via immunoSEQ multiplex PCR; TCRdb's table is partial and in-frame only. The table records approximately 100,000 clones, over 75% of them present only once. Sequences were derived from PBMCs, sampled around atezolizumab (anti-PD-L1) treatment. These receptors all come from a man over 45 with urothelial cancer.

This clone was observed once. The chain joins TRBV2 to TRBJ2-6; D gene uncertain. CDR1 is SNHLY, CDR2 FYNNEI, per germline. There are 13 residues in the CDR3. The germline V and J ends were trimmed by 4 bases and 3 bases, with 4 bases remaining between them. CDR3 DNA sequence: TGTGCCAGCAGTGGTATTGGGGCCAACGTCCTGACTTTC. The encoded protein is CASSGIGANVLTF.

The chain uses TRBV5-1 and TRBJ1-1; D uncertain. Between the trimmed V and J ends, which lost 5 bases and 0 bases, there was a span of 17 bases. CDR1 is SGHRS and CDR2 is YFSETQ in the germline V gene. The CDR3 sequence is 16 residues long. CDR3 protein: CASRLAPFGLNTEAFF. The CDR3 DNA reads TGCGCCAGCAGGCTAGCCCCCTTTGGGCTGAACACTGAAGCTTTCTTT.

CDR3 sequence: CASSQPTGGVYEQYF. In DNA form, the CDR3 reads TGCGCCAGCAGTCAACCGACAGGGGGAGTTTACGAGCAGTACTTC. The rearrangement joins TRBV23-1 to TRBJ2-7; 9 positions agree with TRBD1. TRBV23-1 is designated an ORF whose function remains uncertain. The CDR3 is 15 amino acids. The J segment lost 4 bases and the V segment lost 2 bases, leaving 6 bases of the junction unmatched.

The V and J genes are TRBV5-1 and TRBJ2-5; 7 bases fit TRBD1. Germline V gene sequence: CDR1 SGHRS, CDR2 YFSETQ. The CDR3 totals 15 residues. V shed 0 bases and J 3 bases; nucleotides not matched to a gene: 5. The CDR3 loop reads CASSLDRGLEETQYF. In DNA form, the CDR3 reads TGCGCCAGCAGCTTGGACAGGGGATTGGAAGAGACCCAGTACTTC. Based on the CDR3 plus reference TRBV5-1 and TRBJ2-5, the full variable domain is KAGVTQTPRYLIKTRGQQVTLSCSPISGHRSVSWYQQTPGQGLQFLFEYFSETQRNKGNFPGRFSGRQFSNSRSEMNVSTLELGDSALYLCASSLDRGLEETQYFGPGTRLLVL.